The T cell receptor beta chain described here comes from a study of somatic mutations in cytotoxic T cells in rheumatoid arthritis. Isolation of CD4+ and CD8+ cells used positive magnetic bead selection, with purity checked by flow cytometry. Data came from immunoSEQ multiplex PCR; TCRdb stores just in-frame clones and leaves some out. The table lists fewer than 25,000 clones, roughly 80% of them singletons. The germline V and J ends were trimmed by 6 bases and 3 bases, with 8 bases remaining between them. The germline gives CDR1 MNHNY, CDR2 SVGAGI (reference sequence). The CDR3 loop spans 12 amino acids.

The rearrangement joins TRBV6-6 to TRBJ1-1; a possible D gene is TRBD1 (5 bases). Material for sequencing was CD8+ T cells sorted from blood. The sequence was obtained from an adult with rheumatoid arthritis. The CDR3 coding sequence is TGTGCCAGCAGCAGGGTCTACACTGAAGCTTTCTTT. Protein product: CASSRVYTEAFF.